This is a list of T cell receptor beta chains from one sample in a study of technical replicates of blood from a handful of donors. The protocol was immunoSEQ multiplex PCR, while the TCRdb copy is restricted to in-frame clones and leaves out a portion. The data contain 65,000 to 90,000 clones, over 95% of them singletons. The source material was T cells isolated from PBMCs. These TCRs come from a human donor in good health. CDR3s include the opening cysteine and the closing phenylalanine or tryptophan. Each record gives: J gene, clone size, V gene, CDR3 length, D gene, CDR3 DNA, CDR3 protein. A D gene is named only where the DNA matches it firmly. Rows give clone size only sometimes, using once, few, many, or a class for an expanded clone.

j_call: TRBJ2-5; clone_size: NA; v_call: TRBV6-5; cdr3_length: 12; d_call: NA; cdr3_nt: TGTGCCAGCAAACGGGGTGAAGAGACCCAGTACTTC; cdr3_aa: CASKRGEETQYF
j_call: TRBJ2-3; clone_size: NA; v_call: TRBV7-8; cdr3_length: 14; d_call: NA; cdr3_nt: TGTGCCAGCAGTTACAGGGATAGTGCAGATACGCAGTATTTT; cdr3_aa: CASSYRDSADTQYF
j_call: TRBJ2-7; clone_size: NA; v_call: TRBV15; cdr3_length: 13; d_call: NA; cdr3_nt: TGTGCCACCAGACACACCGTGTCCTACGAGCAGTACTTC; cdr3_aa: CATRHTVSYEQYF
j_call: TRBJ1-1; clone_size: NA; v_call: TRBV30; cdr3_length: 13; d_call: NA; cdr3_nt: TGTGCCTGGAAGATAGAAATAGACACTGAAGCTTTCTTT; cdr3_aa: CAWKIEIDTEAFF
j_call: TRBJ1-1; clone_size: NA; v_call: TRBV6-5; cdr3_length: 15; d_call: NA; cdr3_nt: TGTGCCAGCAGTTACAGACCCTTAGCGAGCACTGAAGCTTTCTTT; cdr3_aa: CASSYRPLASTEAFF
j_call: TRBJ2-1; clone_size: NA; v_call: TRBV2; cdr3_length: 13; d_call: TRBD2; cdr3_nt: TGTGCCAGCAGAACTAGCGGGAGGGATGAGCAGTTCTTC; cdr3_aa: CASRTSGRDEQFF
j_call: TRBJ1-1; clone_size: NA; v_call: TRBV5-1; cdr3_length: 13; d_call: NA; cdr3_nt: TGCGCCAGCAGCTTGGCGGGGAACACTGAAGCTTTCTTT; cdr3_aa: CASSLAGNTEAFF
j_call: TRBJ1-5; clone_size: NA; v_call: TRBV2; cdr3_length: 16; d_call: NA; cdr3_nt: TGTGCCAGCAGACCCCGCAGGGCCTTAAGCAATCAGCCCCAGCATTTT; cdr3_aa: CASRPRRALSNQPQHF
j_call: TRBJ2-1; clone_size: NA; v_call: TRBV7-9; cdr3_length: 13; d_call: TRBD2; cdr3_nt: TGTGCCAGCAGCTCCGTAGCGGGAAGTGAGCAGTTCTTC; cdr3_aa: CASSSVAGSEQFF
j_call: TRBJ2-1; clone_size: NA; v_call: TRBV10-3; cdr3_length: 15; d_call: TRBD2; cdr3_nt: TGTGCCATCAGTGTTGGGGGGAGGGGAGACAATGAGCAGTTCTTC; cdr3_aa: CAISVGGRGDNEQFF
j_call: TRBJ1-4; clone_size: NA; v_call: TRBV6-6; cdr3_length: 15; d_call: NA; cdr3_nt: TGTGCCAGCAGTTACTCGAGACACCTTAATGAAAAACTGTTTTTT; cdr3_aa: CASSYSRHLNEKLFF
j_call: TRBJ2-1; clone_size: NA; v_call: TRBV7-9; cdr3_length: 13; d_call: TRBD1; cdr3_nt: TGTGCCAGCAGCTTAGGGACAGGAGGTGAGCAGTTCTTC; cdr3_aa: CASSLGTGGEQFF
j_call: TRBJ2-3; clone_size: once; v_call: TRBV5-8; cdr3_length: 17; d_call: NA; cdr3_nt: TGTGCCAGCAGCTTGGCTGGGAGCGCGGGCTTCACAGATACGCAGTATTTT; cdr3_aa: CASSLAGSAGFTDTQYF
j_call: TRBJ1-2; clone_size: once; v_call: TRBV2; cdr3_length: 12; d_call: NA; cdr3_nt: TGTGCCAGCAGTGAGAGCGGGGGGGCTTACACCTTC; cdr3_aa: CASSESGGAYTF
j_call: TRBJ2-5; clone_size: NA; v_call: TRBV2; cdr3_length: 14; d_call: TRBD2; cdr3_nt: TGTGCCAGCGGGACTAGCGGTGTCTTAGAGACCCAGTACTTC; cdr3_aa: CASGTSGVLETQYF
j_call: TRBJ2-2; clone_size: NA; v_call: TRBV7-2; cdr3_length: 17; d_call: TRBD2; cdr3_nt: TGTGCCAGCAGCTTAGATGGCGCGGGAGGGAACACCGGGGAGCTGTTTTTT; cdr3_aa: CASSLDGAGGNTGELFF
j_call: TRBJ1-2; clone_size: once; v_call: TRBV20-1; cdr3_length: 11; d_call: NA; cdr3_nt: TGCAGTGCCGATACTGTCTATGGCTACACCTTC; cdr3_aa: CSADTVYGYTF
j_call: TRBJ2-7; clone_size: NA; v_call: TRBV4-2; cdr3_length: 16; d_call: TRBD2; cdr3_nt: TGTGCCAGCAGCCAAGGGGAACTAGCGGGTACGCCCGAGCAGTACTTC; cdr3_aa: CASSQGELAGTPEQYF
j_call: TRBJ1-1; clone_size: NA; v_call: TRBV2; cdr3_length: 13; d_call: NA; cdr3_nt: TGTGCCAGCAGCGCAGAACAGGGCACTGAAGCTTTCTTT; cdr3_aa: CASSAEQGTEAFF
j_call: TRBJ1-5; clone_size: NA; v_call: TRBV28; cdr3_length: 16; d_call: TRBD1; cdr3_nt: TGTGCCAGCAGTTCCCCCGGGACAGGGTCTAATCAGCCCCAGCATTTT; cdr3_aa: CASSSPGTGSNQPQHF
j_call: TRBJ2-1; clone_size: NA; v_call: TRBV5-4; cdr3_length: 14; d_call: NA; cdr3_nt: TGTGCCAGCAGCTCCGTCTTTCGAAGCTATGAGCAGTTCTTC; cdr3_aa: CASSSVFRSYEQFF
j_call: TRBJ2-1; clone_size: once; v_call: TRBV6-1; cdr3_length: 13; d_call: NA; cdr3_nt: TGTGCCGGACGGGAGAGGGCTTACAATGAGCAGTTCTTC; cdr3_aa: CAGRERAYNEQFF
j_call: TRBJ1-1; clone_size: NA; v_call: TRBV5-8; cdr3_length: 15; d_call: NA; cdr3_nt: TGTGCCAGCCTCCTGGCTTTGGAGGCAAGAACTGAAGCTTTCTTT; cdr3_aa: CASLLALEARTEAFF
j_call: TRBJ2-7; clone_size: NA; v_call: TRBV13; cdr3_length: 15; d_call: TRBD2; cdr3_nt: TGTGCCAGCAGCTTAGCAGGCGGGAGAACCTACGAGCAGTACTTC; cdr3_aa: CASSLAGGRTYEQYF
j_call: TRBJ2-7; clone_size: once; v_call: TRBV6-5; cdr3_length: 14; d_call: NA; cdr3_nt: TGTGCCAGCAGTCGAACAGGGTACCCCTACGAGCAGTACTTC; cdr3_aa: CASSRTGYPYEQYF
j_call: TRBJ1-4; clone_size: NA; v_call: TRBV2; cdr3_length: 12; d_call: NA; cdr3_nt: TGTGCCAGAGGGGGGGGGAATGAAAAACTGTTTTTT; cdr3_aa: CARGGGNEKLFF
j_call: TRBJ1-1; clone_size: NA; v_call: TRBV6-6; cdr3_length: 13; d_call: NA; cdr3_nt: TGTGCCAGCAGTCAGACAGAAGGCACTGAAGCTTTCTTT; cdr3_aa: CASSQTEGTEAFF
j_call: TRBJ2-7; clone_size: NA; v_call: TRBV7-3; cdr3_length: 14; d_call: NA; cdr3_nt: TGTGCCAGCAGCTTAATCGGGAGTGGTTACGAGCAGTACTTC; cdr3_aa: CASSLIGSGYEQYF
j_call: TRBJ1-1; clone_size: NA; v_call: TRBV9; cdr3_length: 13; d_call: NA; cdr3_nt: TGTGCCAGCAGCGTAGACGGGTGGACTGAAGCTTTCTTT; cdr3_aa: CASSVDGWTEAFF
j_call: TRBJ2-1; clone_size: NA; v_call: TRBV5-1; cdr3_length: 17; d_call: TRBD2; cdr3_nt: TGCGCCAGCAGCGGGTTAAGCGGGGGGCCCCCCTACAATGAGCAGTTCTTC; cdr3_aa: CASSGLSGGPPYNEQFF
j_call: TRBJ1-2; clone_size: NA; v_call: TRBV5-1; cdr3_length: 12; d_call: TRBD1; cdr3_nt: TGCGCCAGAAAGGACAGGGTTGAAGGCTACACCTTC; cdr3_aa: CARKDRVEGYTF
j_call: TRBJ1-1; clone_size: NA; v_call: TRBV7-9; cdr3_length: 16; d_call: NA; cdr3_nt: TGTGCCAGCAGCTTAGGGGCATTGATTCTGAACACTGAAGCTTTCTTT; cdr3_aa: CASSLGALILNTEAFF
j_call: TRBJ2-3; clone_size: NA; v_call: TRBV14; cdr3_length: 13; d_call: NA; cdr3_nt: TGTGCCAAACGGGGGAGGAGAACAGATACGCAGTATTTT; cdr3_aa: CAKRGRRTDTQYF
j_call: TRBJ2-1; clone_size: NA; v_call: TRBV6-5; cdr3_length: 13; d_call: NA; cdr3_nt: TGTGCCAGCAGTTACTCGCTGTTAAATGAGGCGTTCTTC; cdr3_aa: CASSYSLLNEAFF
j_call: TRBJ1-5; clone_size: NA; v_call: TRBV7-2; cdr3_length: 18; d_call: TRBD1; cdr3_nt: TGTGCCAGCAGTCCATCCTTCGGGACAGGGAAATTACATCAGCCCCAGCATTTT; cdr3_aa: CASSPSFGTGKLHQPQHF
j_call: TRBJ2-2; clone_size: NA; v_call: TRBV19; cdr3_length: 15; d_call: TRBD1; cdr3_nt: TGTGCCAGTACCAGGGACAGGGGGCATACCGGGGAGCTGTTTTTT; cdr3_aa: CASTRDRGHTGELFF
j_call: TRBJ1-5; clone_size: NA; v_call: TRBV19; cdr3_length: 13; d_call: TRBD1; cdr3_nt: TGTGCCACCCAGGACAGGACAGGCCAGCCCCAGCATTTT; cdr3_aa: CATQDRTGQPQHF
j_call: TRBJ1-1; clone_size: NA; v_call: TRBV10-3; cdr3_length: 17; d_call: TRBD1; cdr3_nt: TGTGCCATCAGTGAGAACCGGGACAGGGGTACAAACACTGAAGCTTTCTTT; cdr3_aa: CAISENRDRGTNTEAFF
j_call: TRBJ1-1; clone_size: NA; v_call: TRBV27; cdr3_length: 13; d_call: NA; cdr3_nt: TGTGCCAGCAGCCTCAGTTATGGCACTGAAGCTTTCTTT; cdr3_aa: CASSLSYGTEAFF
j_call: TRBJ2-5; clone_size: NA; v_call: TRBV6-1; cdr3_length: 14; d_call: NA; cdr3_nt: TGTGCCAGCAGATACACCGACAGCCAAGAGACCCAGCACTTC; cdr3_aa: CASRYTDSQETQHF
j_call: TRBJ2-2; clone_size: NA; v_call: TRBV18; cdr3_length: 18; d_call: TRBD1; cdr3_nt: TGTGCCAGCTCACCCCCGGGACAGGGGGTTATAGGATCCGGGGAGCTGTTTTTT; cdr3_aa: CASSPPGQGVIGSGELFF
j_call: TRBJ1-1; clone_size: once; v_call: TRBV29-1; cdr3_length: 13; d_call: NA; cdr3_nt: TGCAGCGTTGAAGGGGCCGGGAACACTGAAGCTTTCTTT; cdr3_aa: CSVEGAGNTEAFF
j_call: TRBJ1-3; clone_size: NA; v_call: TRBV30; cdr3_length: 15; d_call: NA; cdr3_nt: TGTGCCTGGAGCGGAGTCAGGGACTCTGGAAACACCATATATTTT; cdr3_aa: CAWSGVRDSGNTIYF
j_call: TRBJ1-2; clone_size: once; v_call: TRBV6-5; cdr3_length: 16; d_call: TRBD1; cdr3_nt: TGTGCCAGCAGTTACTCGAATCCAGGGGGGAGCTATGGCTACACCTTC; cdr3_aa: CASSYSNPGGSYGYTF
j_call: TRBJ2-7; clone_size: NA; v_call: TRBV11-3; cdr3_length: 16; d_call: NA; cdr3_nt: TGTGCCAGCAGCCGCGGCCTTACTAATACCCCCTACGAGCAGTACTTC; cdr3_aa: CASSRGLTNTPYEQYF
j_call: TRBJ2-4; clone_size: NA; v_call: TRBV2; cdr3_length: 15; d_call: NA; cdr3_nt: TGTGCCAGCAGTGAAGAACACCTAGCCAAAAACATTCAGTACTTC; cdr3_aa: CASSEEHLAKNIQYF
j_call: TRBJ2-5; clone_size: once; v_call: TRBV7-9; cdr3_length: 14; d_call: NA; cdr3_nt: TGTGCCAGCAGCTTCCTAGGCAACTCAGAGACCCAGTACTTC; cdr3_aa: CASSFLGNSETQYF
j_call: TRBJ1-5; clone_size: NA; v_call: TRBV30; cdr3_length: 16; d_call: TRBD1; cdr3_nt: TGTGCCTGGAGTGTCCTCCTGACAGGGGGAAATCAGCCCCAGCATTTT; cdr3_aa: CAWSVLLTGGNQPQHF
j_call: TRBJ2-2; clone_size: NA; v_call: TRBV10-1; cdr3_length: 17; d_call: TRBD2; cdr3_nt: TGCGCCAGCAGACGGTCCAGCGGGACCGCCTACACCGGGGAGCTGTTTTTT; cdr3_aa: CASRRSSGTAYTGELFF
j_call: TRBJ2-1; clone_size: NA; v_call: TRBV10-2; cdr3_length: 15; d_call: TRBD2; cdr3_nt: TGCGCCAGCAGGCTAGCGGGAGGATATTACAATGAGCAGTTCTTC; cdr3_aa: CASRLAGGYYNEQFF